This paragraph reports one TCR beta chain. The source of the sample is a study of blood T cells in healthy people across ages. The CDR3 contains 13 residues. Trimming stripped 4 bases from V and 1 base from J, with 6 bases between. Germline loops: CDR1 PRHDT, CDR2 FYEKMQ (reference sequence). With a J-beta primer mix and a sample-barcoded 5' primer, a second PCR ran about 6 to 11 cycles. Using its own MiXCR run on the 5' RACE reads, TCRdb lists one record per CDR3 protein. The table has fewer than 900,000 distinct CDR3 sequences, over 45% seen once. Material: blood. This TCR derives from a woman aged 60-75 years in good health. This chain connects TRBV13 to TRBJ2-3; D ambiguous. The CDR3 DNA is TGTGCCAGCAGCTCCATCGGCACAGATACGCAGTATTTT. Residues: CASSSIGTDTQYF.